Presented here are 26 T cell receptor beta chains from one specimen sequenced in a study of regulatory T cells in long-lasting Graves disease. Construction of TCR beta libraries relied on iRepertoire HTBI primers and on Arm-PCR targeting CDR3 regions. TCRdb processed the multiplex PCR reads anew with MiXCR; each CDR3 protein has one entry. Among some 340,000 distinct CDR3 sequences listed, about an eighth were seen once. Specified time point: newly diagnosed GD, antithyroid drugs for less than 3 months. From PBMCs, RNA was extracted and then used to make the TCR library. The same sample was also studied in work on T cells in Graves' hyperthyroidism and ophthalmopathy.

The specimen comprised peripheral blood mononuclear cells (PBMCs), sampled at new diagnosis, from a patient treated with antithyroid drugs. These receptors were obtained from a woman under 30 with Graves disease.

This clonotype was found many times. The V call is TRBV7-3, the J call TRBJ2-2, with D possibly matching TRBD2 (5 bases). This CDR3 comprises 13 residues. V lost 8 bases to trimming and J lost 6 bases, with 13 bases between them. The germline gives CDR1 SGHTA, CDR2 FQGTGA. This CDR3 reads CASRTPGAGELFF. For the CDR3, the DNA is TGTGCCAGCCGGACCCCCGGGGCCGGGGAGCTGTTTTTT. The full variable domain, rest sourced from reference TRBV7-3 and TRBJ2-2, is GAGVSQTPSNKVTEKGKYVELRCDPISGHTALYWYRQSLGQGPEFLIYFQGTGAADDSGLPNDRFFAVRPEGSVSTLKIQRTERGDSAVYLCASRTPGAGELFFGEGSRLTVL.

This clonotype has a count of ten or more. V is TRBV20-1 and J is TRBJ2-3, with D hard to call. V was shortened by 1 base and J by 0 bases, with 5 bases between the two germline ends. The CDR3 runs to 13 residues. The V gene's germline CDR1 is DFQATT and CDR2 SNEGSKA (reference sequence). CDR3 DNA: TGCAGTGCTAGAGCAGCAAGCACAGATACGCAGTATTTT. The encoded protein is CSARAASTDTQYF.

This clonotype was observed at least ten times. The chain joins TRBV18 to TRBJ2-5, with D uncertain. Germline V gene data show CDR1 as KGHSH and CDR2 as LQKENI. V lost 5 bases and J lost 1, with 8 bases in between. The CDR3 consists of 13 residues. In DNA form, the CDR3 reads TGTGCCAGCTCAGGGTCCTCCCAAGAGACCCAGTACTTC. This encodes CASSGSSQETQYF.

There are many counts of this clonotype. This chain uses TRBV2 with TRBJ2-2; 7 bases map to TRBD1. From germline, CDR1 is SNHLY and CDR2 FYNNEI. The V and J ends lost 7 bases and 5 bases, in that order; junction bases with no gene match: 7. CDR3 length: 14 amino acids. DNA of the CDR3: TGTGCCAGCAAAACCAGGGACAGTACCGGGGAGCTGTTTTTT. Translated: CASKTRDSTGELFF.

This clonotype appeared many times. V is TRBV30 and J is TRBJ2-7; 10 bases line up with TRBD1. Trimming cost V 2 bases and J 4 bases; bases outside gene matches: 5. The CDR3 extends over 14 amino acids. The germline V gene encodes CDR1 GTSNPN and CDR2 SVGIG (reference sequence). The CDR3 reads CAWSPPGQGYEQYF. CDR3 in DNA: TGTGCCTGGAGTCCGCCGGGACAGGGGTACGAGCAGTACTTC. Drawing the rest from reference TRBV30 and TRBJ2-7, the complete variable domain is SQTIHQWPATLVQPVGSPLSLECTVEGTSNPNLYWYRQAAGRGLQLLFYSVGIGQISSEVPQNLSASRPQDRQFILSSKKLLLSDSGFYLCAWSPPGQGYEQYFGPGTRLTVT.

This clonotype has ten or more counts. J is TRBJ2-7 and V is TRBV15, with a weak D call TRBD1 (6 bases). Trimming took 0 bases from V and 6 from J, leaving 12 bases between them. CDR3 length equals 14 residues. CDR1 LNHNV and CDR2 YYDKDF come from the germline V gene (reference sequence). The CDR3 spells CATSREPQQGEQYF. The CDR3, as DNA: TGTGCCACCAGCAGAGAACCCCAACAGGGCGAGCAGTACTTC. Together with reference TRBV15 and TRBJ2-7, the CDR3 gives the full variable domain: DAMVIQNPRYQVTQFGKPVTLSCSQTLNHNVMYWYQQKSSQAPKLLFHYYDKDFNNEADTPDNFQSRRPNTSFCFLDIRSPGLGDTAMYLCATSREPQQGEQYFGPGTRLTVT.

Regarding this clonotype: A much larger clone lies one base from this, so it may be a read error. The J gene is TRBJ2-3, the V gene TRBV4-3, with D uncertain. The CDR3 contains 16 residues. From germline, CDR1 is LGHNA and CDR2 YSLEER. V was pared by 0 bases and J by 0 bases, with 10 bases between. The CDR3 nucleotides read TGCGCCAGCAGCCAAGATATTAGACATAGCACAGATACGCAGTATTTT. This translates into CASSQDIRHSTDTQYF.

This clonotype was detected only a few times. The rearrangement links TRBV11-2 to TRBJ2-7, with a tentative D call TRBD2 (6 bases). The CDR3 is made up of 14 amino acids. V was pared by 3 bases and J by 4 bases, with 13 bases between. Germline lookup yields CDR1 SGHAT and CDR2 FQNNGV. CDR3 DNA sequence: TGTGCCAGCAGCTTTGGGGGGTTCCGTTACGAGCAGTACTTC. Protein sequence: CASSFGGFRYEQYF.

Many counts were recorded for this clonotype. J is TRBJ1-1 and V is TRBV29-1, with D possibly being TRBD1 (5 bases). The CDR3 is made up of 13 amino acids. With 2 bases removed from V and 10 bases from J, the gap between germline ends came to 17 bases. The germline CDR1 and CDR2 sequences are SQVTM and ANQGSEA. CDR3 loop: CSVERGVMDGAFF. CDR3 coding DNA: TGCAGCGTTGAACGGGGCGTAATGGATGGAGCTTTCTTT.

This clonotype was detected many times. The CDR3 loop is CSVARTSGRNEQFF. CDR3 bases: TGCAGCGTCGCTCGGACTAGCGGGAGAAATGAGCAGTTCTTC. This chain links TRBV29-1 with TRBJ2-1, with TRBD2 matching 13 bases. The CDR3 totals 14 residues. From germline, CDR1 is SQVTM and CDR2 ANQGSEA. After removal of 6 bases from V and 7 bases from J, the junction contained 6 bases not matched to a gene.

In its sample, this clonotype was seen many times. This chain connects TRBV28 to TRBJ2-7; tentative D call: TRBD2 (5 bases). V was shortened by 7 bases and J by 2 bases, with 15 bases between the two germline ends. CDR1 and CDR2 from the germline V gene are MDHEN and SYDVKM. The CDR3 is 14 amino acids. This CDR3 is CASTLWSGAYEQYF. CDR3 nucleotide sequence: TGTGCCAGCACCCTGTGGAGCGGAGCCTACGAGCAGTACTTC.

This clonotype appeared a few times. This may arise from a read error, as a much more abundant clone is one base away. This chain connects TRBV7-2 to TRBJ2-1, with D possibly TRBD1 on 7 matching bases. From germline, CDR1 is SGHTA and CDR2 FQGNSA. The CDR3 contains 18 residues. The CDR3 loop is CASSLGTNRGLPYNEQLF. Written as DNA, the CDR3 is TGTGCCAGCAGCTTAGGAACCAACAGGGGACTCCCCTACAATGAGCAGCTCTTC.

This clonotype was observed many times. J is TRBJ1-6 and V is TRBV7-6, with a weak D call TRBD1 (5 bases). CDR1 SGHVS and CDR2 FNYEAQ come from the germline V gene. The CDR3 runs to 12 residues. Trimming stripped 4 bases from V and 9 bases from J, with 7 bases between. The CDR3 coding sequence is TGTGCCAGCAGCTCTGGGGGTTCACCCCTCCACTTT. Its protein is CASSSGGSPLHF.

The V and J genes are TRBV14 and TRBJ1-1; D ambiguous. There are 11 residues in the CDR3. Trimming shortened V by 5 bases and J by 10 bases, and 11 bases separated the two germline ends. Germline CDR1 reads SGHDN; CDR2 reads FVKESK. CDR3 in DNA: TGTGCCAGCAGCTTGGGCCGGGGAGCTTTCTTT. Residues: CASSLGRGAFF.

The chain combines TRBV14 with TRBJ2-1; 10 nucleotides match TRBD2. This CDR3 spans 15 amino acids. Germline V lookup: CDR1 SGHDN, CDR2 FVKESK. Trimming at V came to 3 bases and at J to 6 bases, leaving 5 bases not matched to a gene. CDR3 loop: CASSHAGLAVNEQFF. CDR3 bases: TGTGCCAGCAGCCACGCCGGACTAGCGGTCAATGAGCAGTTCTTC.

This clonotype was counted once. The chain couples TRBV7-2 to TRBJ2-5, with 9 bases that match TRBD2. The CDR3 extends over 17 amino acids. The V gene end was trimmed by 1 base and the J gene end by 3 bases; junction bases not matched to a gene: 9. Per germline, CDR1 SGHTA and CDR2 FQGNSA. The chain's CDR3 is CASSLVGSGGYEETQYF. The CDR3 DNA reads TGTGCCAGCAGCTTAGTGGGTAGCGGGGGCTACGAAGAGACCCAGTACTTC.

Remarks on this clonotype: With a much larger clone just one base away, this may be a read error. This chain joins TRBV19 and TRBJ2-1; no reliable D call. This CDR3 region has 15 residues. Germline CDR1 and CDR2: LNHDA and SQIVND (reference sequence). V shed 7 bases and J shed 5 bases, with 18 bases lying between them. CDR3: CASNIFTPLDNEQFF. CDR3 bases: TGTGCCAGTAATATCTTTACCCCCTTAGACAATGAGCAGTTCTTC.

This clonotype was picked up many times. The rearrangement links TRBV12-3 or TRBV12-4 to TRBJ2-1; D uncertain. The length of the CDR3 is 14 residues. V dropped 6 bases and J dropped 12 bases, with 21 bases sitting between them. The chain's CDR3 is CASSSTTPNLGQFF. Written as DNA, the CDR3 is TGTGCCAGCAGCTCCACCACTCCAAACCTAGGGCAGTTCTTC.

Only a few counts were recorded for this clonotype. The chain joins TRBV12-3 or TRBV12-4 to TRBJ1-2; 7 bases align to TRBD1. After removal of 5 bases from V and 3 bases from J, the junction contained 6 bases not matched to a gene. The CDR3 runs 14 residues. Here the CDR3 DNA reads TGTGCCAGCAGTAGGGACAGACCAGACTATGGCTACACCTTC. Translating gives CASSRDRPDYGYTF.

This clonotype was counted at least ten times. The chain uses TRBV7-8 and TRBJ1-4; TRBD1 might be the D (5 bases). The ends were cut back, 4 bases at V and 7 bases at J, with 28 bases in the middle. The CDR3 consists of 19 residues. From germline, CDR1 is SGHVS and CDR2 FQNEAQ. The CDR3 protein is CASSYMQDRNEAGGEKLFF. The CDR3 coding sequence is TGTGCCAGCAGCTACATGCAAGACCGAAACGAGGCCGGGGGTGAAAAACTGTTTTTT.

In this sample, this clonotype turned up a few times. The gene calls are TRBV4-2 and TRBJ1-2; unclear D gene. Per germline, CDR1 LGHNA and CDR2 YNFKEQ. V lost 6 bases to trimming and J lost 8 bases, with 16 bases between them. The CDR3 has 13 residues. The CDR3, as DNA: TGTGCCAGCAGTCTAACAGACTTGGGAGGCTACACCTTC. It translates to CASSLTDLGGYTF.

The chain is built from TRBV5-4 and TRBJ2-7; D is uncertain. The CDR3 is 12 amino acids. Germline V CDR1 and CDR2: SGHNT, YYREEE (reference sequence). The V end lost 3 bases, the J end lost 5 bases, and 9 bases lay between the germline ends. The CDR3 is CASSWSGDEQYV. The DNA of the CDR3 is TGTGCCAGCAGCTGGAGTGGCGACGAGCAGTACGTC.

The V call is TRBV7-6, the J call TRBJ2-1; maybe TRBD2 (7 bases). The germline gives CDR1 SGHVS, CDR2 FNYEAQ. The CDR3 is made up of 17 amino acids. The V end lost 0 bases, the J end lost 4 bases, and 16 bases lay between the germline ends. CDR3 residues: CASSLAGGGWGYNEQFF. The DNA for the CDR3 is TGTGCCAGCAGCTTAGCGGGCGGGGGCTGGGGGTACAATGAGCAGTTCTTC.

The J gene is TRBJ2-3, the V gene TRBV7-8, with D tentatively TRBD1 or TRBD2 (6 bases each). The CDR3 is 17 residues long. V was shortened by 2 bases and J by 2 bases, with 17 bases between the two germline ends. Per germline, CDR1 SGHVS and CDR2 FQNEAQ. The CDR3 reads CASSLKGVWGVTDTQYF. CDR3 nucleotide sequence: TGTGCCAGCAGCTTAAAGGGGGTGTGGGGGGTCACAGATACGCAGTATTTT.

This rearrangement joins TRBV7-3 to TRBJ2-3; D is perhaps TRBD1 (5 bases). The germline CDR1 and CDR2 sequences are SGHTA and FQGTGA. The CDR3 length is 14 residues. V gave up 4 bases and J gave up 4 bases, with 12 bases separating them. The CDR3 DNA is TGTGCCAGCAGCTGGGGCCTCGGCCCAGATACGCAGTATTTT. Protein: CASSWGLGPDTQYF.

This clonotype was recorded at least ten times. The V call is TRBV12-3 or TRBV12-4, the J call TRBJ1-2, with a tentative D call TRBD1 (5 bases). The CDR3 is made up of 13 amino acids. The V end lost 4 bases, the J end lost 6 bases, and 12 bases lay between the germline ends. The CDR3 nucleotides are TGTGCCAGCAGTTACCAGGGTTCACATGGCTACACCTTC. This gives the protein CASSYQGSHGYTF.